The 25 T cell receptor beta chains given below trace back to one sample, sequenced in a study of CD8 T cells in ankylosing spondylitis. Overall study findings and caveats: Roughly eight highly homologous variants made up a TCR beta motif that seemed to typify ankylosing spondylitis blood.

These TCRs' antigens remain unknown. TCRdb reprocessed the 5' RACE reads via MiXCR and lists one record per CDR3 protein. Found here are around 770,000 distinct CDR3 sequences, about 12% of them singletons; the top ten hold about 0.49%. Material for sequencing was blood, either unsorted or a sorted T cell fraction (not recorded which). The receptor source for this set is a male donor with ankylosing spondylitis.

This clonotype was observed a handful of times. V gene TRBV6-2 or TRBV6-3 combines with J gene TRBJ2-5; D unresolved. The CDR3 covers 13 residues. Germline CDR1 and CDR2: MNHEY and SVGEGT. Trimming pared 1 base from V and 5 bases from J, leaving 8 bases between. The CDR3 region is CASSYWREETQYF. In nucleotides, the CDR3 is TGTGCCAGCAGTTACTGGAGAGAGGAGACCCAGTACTTC.

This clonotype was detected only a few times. The CDR3: CASSQDHEGWRSNEQFF. CDR3 coding DNA: TGCGCCAGCAGCCAAGATCATGAAGGTTGGCGGTCCAATGAGCAGTTCTTC. The chain combines TRBV4-3 with TRBJ2-1, with D hard to call. Germline V gives CDR1 LGHNA, CDR2 YSLEER. Trimming stripped 0 bases from V and 6 bases from J, with 18 bases between. The CDR3 totals 17 residues.

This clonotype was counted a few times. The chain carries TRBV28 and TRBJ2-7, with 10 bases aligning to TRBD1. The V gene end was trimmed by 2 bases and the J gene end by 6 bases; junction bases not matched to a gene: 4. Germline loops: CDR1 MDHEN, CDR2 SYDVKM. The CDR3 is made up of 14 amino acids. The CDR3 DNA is TGTGCCAGCAGTTTAGGGACAGGGGTTAGCGAGCAGTACTTC. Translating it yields CASSLGTGVSEQYF.

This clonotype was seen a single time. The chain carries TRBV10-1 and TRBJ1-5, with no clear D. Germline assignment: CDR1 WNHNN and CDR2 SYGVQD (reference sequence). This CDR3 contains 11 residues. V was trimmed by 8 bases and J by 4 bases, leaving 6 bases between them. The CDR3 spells CASRLNQPQHF. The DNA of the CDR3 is TGCGCCAGCCGGCTGAATCAGCCCCAGCATTTT.

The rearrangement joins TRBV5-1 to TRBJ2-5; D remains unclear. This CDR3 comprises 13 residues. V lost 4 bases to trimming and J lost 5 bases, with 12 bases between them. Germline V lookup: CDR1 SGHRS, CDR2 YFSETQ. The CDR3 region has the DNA TGCGCCAGCAGCCGCAGCGTCCAGGAGACCCAGTACTTC. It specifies CASSRSVQETQYF.

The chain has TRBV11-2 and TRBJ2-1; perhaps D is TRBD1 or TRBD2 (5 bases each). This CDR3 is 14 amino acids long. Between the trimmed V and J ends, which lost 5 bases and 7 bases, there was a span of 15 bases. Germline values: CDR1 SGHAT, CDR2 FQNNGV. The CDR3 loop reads CASSTNIEGNEQFF. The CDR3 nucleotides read TGTGCCAGCAGCACTAACATTGAGGGGAATGAGCAGTTCTTC.

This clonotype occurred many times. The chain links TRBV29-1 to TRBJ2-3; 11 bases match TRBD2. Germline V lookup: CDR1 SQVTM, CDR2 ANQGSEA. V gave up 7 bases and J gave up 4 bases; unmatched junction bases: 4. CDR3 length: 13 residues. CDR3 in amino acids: CSAEGLAADTQYF. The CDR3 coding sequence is TGCAGCGCTGAGGGACTAGCGGCAGATACGCAGTATTTT.

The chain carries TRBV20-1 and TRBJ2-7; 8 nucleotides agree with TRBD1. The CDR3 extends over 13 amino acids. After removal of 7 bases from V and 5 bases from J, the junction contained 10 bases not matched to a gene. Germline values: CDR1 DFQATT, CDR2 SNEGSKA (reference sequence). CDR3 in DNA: TGCAGTGGGGGTAAAGGACAGGGCCACGAGCAGTACTTC. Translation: CSGGKGQGHEQYF.

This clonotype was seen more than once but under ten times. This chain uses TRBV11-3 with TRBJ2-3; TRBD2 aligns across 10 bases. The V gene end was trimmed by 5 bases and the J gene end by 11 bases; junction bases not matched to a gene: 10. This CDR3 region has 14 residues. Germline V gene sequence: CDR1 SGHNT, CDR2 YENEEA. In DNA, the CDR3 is TGTGCCAGCAGCCCCGGGACTAGCGTGCCCCAGCAGTATTTT. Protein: CASSPGTSVPQQYF.

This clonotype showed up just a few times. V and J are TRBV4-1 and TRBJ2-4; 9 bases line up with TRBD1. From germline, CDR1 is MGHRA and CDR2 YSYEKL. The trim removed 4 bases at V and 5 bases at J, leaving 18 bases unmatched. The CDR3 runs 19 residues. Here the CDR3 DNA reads TGCGCCAGCAGCCGACGGAGGTTCTGGGACAGGGAAGAAGAAAACATTCAGTACTTC. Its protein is CASSRRRFWDREEENIQYF.

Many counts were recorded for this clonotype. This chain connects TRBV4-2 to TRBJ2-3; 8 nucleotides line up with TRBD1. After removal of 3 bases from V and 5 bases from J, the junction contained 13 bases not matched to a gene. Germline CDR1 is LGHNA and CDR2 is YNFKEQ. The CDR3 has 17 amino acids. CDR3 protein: CASSQTSGGLLEDTQYF. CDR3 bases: TGTGCCAGCAGCCAGACATCAGGGGGCCTCCTAGAAGATACGCAGTATTTT.

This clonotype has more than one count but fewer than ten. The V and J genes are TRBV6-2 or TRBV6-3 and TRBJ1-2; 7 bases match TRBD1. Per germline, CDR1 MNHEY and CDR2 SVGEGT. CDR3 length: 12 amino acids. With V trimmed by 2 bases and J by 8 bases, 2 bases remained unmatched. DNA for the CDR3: TGTGCCAGCAGTTACGACAGGGACGGCTACACCTTC. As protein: CASSYDRDGYTF.

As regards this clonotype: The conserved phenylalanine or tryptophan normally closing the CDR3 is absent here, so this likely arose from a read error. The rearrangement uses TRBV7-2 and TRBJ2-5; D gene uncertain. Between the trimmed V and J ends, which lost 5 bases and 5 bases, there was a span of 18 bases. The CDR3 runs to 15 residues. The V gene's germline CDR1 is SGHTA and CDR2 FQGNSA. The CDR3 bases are TGTGCCAGCAGCCCCCTCAGCACACGGTTGGAGACCCAGTACCTC. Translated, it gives CASSPLSTRLETQYL.

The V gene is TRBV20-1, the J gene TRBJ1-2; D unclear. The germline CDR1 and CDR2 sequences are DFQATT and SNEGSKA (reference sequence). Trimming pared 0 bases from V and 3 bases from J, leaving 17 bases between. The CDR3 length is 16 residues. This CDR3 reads CSARDVTPGAHYGYTF. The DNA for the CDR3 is TGCAGTGCTAGAGATGTGACCCCCGGCGCCCACTATGGCTACACCTTC.

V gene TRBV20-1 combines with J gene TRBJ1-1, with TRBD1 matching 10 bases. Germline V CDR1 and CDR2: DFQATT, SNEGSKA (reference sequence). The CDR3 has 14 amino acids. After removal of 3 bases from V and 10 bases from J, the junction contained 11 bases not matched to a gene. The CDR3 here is CSARGTGVAVGAFF. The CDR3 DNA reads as TGCAGTGCTAGGGGGACAGGGGTTGCTGTTGGAGCTTTCTTT.

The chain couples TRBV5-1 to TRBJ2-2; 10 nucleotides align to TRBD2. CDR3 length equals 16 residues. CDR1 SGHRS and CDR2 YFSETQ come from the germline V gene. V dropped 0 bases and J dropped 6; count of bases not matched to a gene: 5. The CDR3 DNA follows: TGCGCCAGCAGCTTGGGGCTAGCGGGAGTTGCCGGGGAGCTGTTTTTT. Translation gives CASSLGLAGVAGELFF.

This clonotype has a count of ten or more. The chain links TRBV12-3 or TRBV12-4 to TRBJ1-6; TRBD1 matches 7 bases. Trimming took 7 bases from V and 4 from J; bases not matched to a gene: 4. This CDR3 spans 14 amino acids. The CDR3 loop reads CASKYRGYNSPLHF. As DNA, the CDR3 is TGTGCCAGCAAGTACAGGGGTTATAATTCACCCCTCCACTTT.

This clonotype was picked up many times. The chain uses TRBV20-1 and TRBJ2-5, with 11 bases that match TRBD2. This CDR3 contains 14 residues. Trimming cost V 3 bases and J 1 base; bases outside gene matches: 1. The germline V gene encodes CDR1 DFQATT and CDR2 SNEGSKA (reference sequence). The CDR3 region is CSASLAGGQETQYF. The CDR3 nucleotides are TGCAGTGCTAGTCTAGCGGGAGGCCAAGAGACCCAGTACTTC.

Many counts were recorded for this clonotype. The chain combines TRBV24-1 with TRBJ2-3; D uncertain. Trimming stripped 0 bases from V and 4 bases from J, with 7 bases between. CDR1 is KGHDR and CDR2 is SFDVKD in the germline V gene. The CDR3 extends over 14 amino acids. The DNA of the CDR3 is TGTGCCACCAGTGATTTGAAGGTTCCAGATACGCAGTATTTT. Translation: CATSDLKVPDTQYF.

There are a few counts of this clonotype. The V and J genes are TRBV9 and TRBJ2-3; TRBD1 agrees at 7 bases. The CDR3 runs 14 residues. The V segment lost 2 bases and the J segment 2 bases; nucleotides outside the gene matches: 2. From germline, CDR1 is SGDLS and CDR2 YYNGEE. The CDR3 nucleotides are TGTGCCAGCAGCGTGGGACAGAACACAGATACGCAGTATTTT. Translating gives CASSVGQNTDTQYF.

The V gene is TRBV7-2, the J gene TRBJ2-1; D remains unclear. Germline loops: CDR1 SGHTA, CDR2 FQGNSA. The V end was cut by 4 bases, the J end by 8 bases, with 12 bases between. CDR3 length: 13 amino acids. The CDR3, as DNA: TGTGCCAGCAGCTCTCTGTTGGGTGATGAGCAGTTCTTC. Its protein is CASSSLLGDEQFF.

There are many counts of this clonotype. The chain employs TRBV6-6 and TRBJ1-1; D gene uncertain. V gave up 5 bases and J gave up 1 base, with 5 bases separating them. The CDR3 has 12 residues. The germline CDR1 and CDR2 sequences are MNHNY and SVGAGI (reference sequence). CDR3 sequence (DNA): TGTGCCAGCAGTACGCGGAACACTGAAGCTTTCTTT. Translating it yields CASSTRNTEAFF.

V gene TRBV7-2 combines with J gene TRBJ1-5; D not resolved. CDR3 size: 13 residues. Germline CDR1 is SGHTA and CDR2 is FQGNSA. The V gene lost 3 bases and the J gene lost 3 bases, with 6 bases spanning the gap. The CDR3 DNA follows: TGTGCCAGCAGCTTCAGGTTCAATCAGCCCCAGCATTTT. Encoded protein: CASSFRFNQPQHF.

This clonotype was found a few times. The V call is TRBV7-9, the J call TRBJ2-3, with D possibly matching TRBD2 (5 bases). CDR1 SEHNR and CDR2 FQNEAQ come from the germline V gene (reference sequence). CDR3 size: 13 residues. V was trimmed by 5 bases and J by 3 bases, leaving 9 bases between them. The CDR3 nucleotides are TGTGCCAGCAGCGCGCGGAGGACAGATACGCAGTATTTT. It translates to CASSARRTDTQYF. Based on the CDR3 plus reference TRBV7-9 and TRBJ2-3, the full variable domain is DTGVSQNPRHKITKRGQNVTFRCDPISEHNRLYWYRQTLGQGPEFLTYFQNEAQLEKSRLLSDRFSAERPKGSFSTLEIQRTEQGDSAMYLCASSARRTDTQYFGPGTRLTVL.

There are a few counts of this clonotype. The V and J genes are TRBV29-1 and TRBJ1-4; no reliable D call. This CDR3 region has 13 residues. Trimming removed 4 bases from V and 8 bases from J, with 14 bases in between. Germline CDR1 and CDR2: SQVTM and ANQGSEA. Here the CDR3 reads CSVVKGGGEKLFF. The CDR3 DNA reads TGCAGCGTTGTTAAGGGCGGTGGGGAAAAACTGTTTTTT.